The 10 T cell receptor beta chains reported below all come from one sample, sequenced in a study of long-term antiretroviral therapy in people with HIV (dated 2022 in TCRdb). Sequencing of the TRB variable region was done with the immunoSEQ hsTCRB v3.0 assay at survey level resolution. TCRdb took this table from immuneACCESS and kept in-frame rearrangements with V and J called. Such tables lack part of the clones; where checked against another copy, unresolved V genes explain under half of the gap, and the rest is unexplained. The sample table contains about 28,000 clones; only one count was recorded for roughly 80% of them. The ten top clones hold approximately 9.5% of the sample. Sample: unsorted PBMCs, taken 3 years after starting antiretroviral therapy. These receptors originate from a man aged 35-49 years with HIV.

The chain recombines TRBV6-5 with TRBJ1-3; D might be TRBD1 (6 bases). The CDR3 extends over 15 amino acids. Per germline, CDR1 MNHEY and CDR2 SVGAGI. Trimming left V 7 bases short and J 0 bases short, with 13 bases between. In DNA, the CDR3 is TGTGCCAGCACTGCGACAGGCCTCTCTGGAAACACCATATATTTT. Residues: CASTATGLSGNTIYF.

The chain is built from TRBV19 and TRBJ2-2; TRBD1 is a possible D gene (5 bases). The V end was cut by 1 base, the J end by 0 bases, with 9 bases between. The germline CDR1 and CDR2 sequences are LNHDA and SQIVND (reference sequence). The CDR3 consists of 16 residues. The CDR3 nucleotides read TGTGCCAGTAGTATAGTTCGACAGACGAACACCGGGGAGCTGTTTTTT. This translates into CASSIVRQTNTGELFF. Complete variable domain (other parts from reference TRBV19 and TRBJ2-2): DGGITQSPKYLFRKEGQNVTLSCEQNLNHDAMYWYRQDPGQGLRLIYYSQIVNDFQKGDIAEGYSVSREKKESFPLTVTSAQKNPTAFYLCASSIVRQTNTGELFFGEGSRLTVL.

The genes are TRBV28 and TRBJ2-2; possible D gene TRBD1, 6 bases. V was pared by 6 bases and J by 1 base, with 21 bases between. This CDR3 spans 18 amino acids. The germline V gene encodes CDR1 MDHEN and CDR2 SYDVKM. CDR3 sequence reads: CASSPLEPGTRNTGELFF. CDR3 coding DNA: TGTGCCAGCAGCCCCTTAGAGCCCGGGACACGGAACACCGGGGAGCTGTTTTTT.

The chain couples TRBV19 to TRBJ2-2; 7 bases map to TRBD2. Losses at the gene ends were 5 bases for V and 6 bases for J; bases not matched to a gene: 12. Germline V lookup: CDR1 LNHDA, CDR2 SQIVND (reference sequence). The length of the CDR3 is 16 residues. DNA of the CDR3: TGTGCCAGTAGTCCCCGACTGATCGCGGGAGCCGGGGAGCTGTTTTTT. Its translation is CASSPRLIAGAGELFF.

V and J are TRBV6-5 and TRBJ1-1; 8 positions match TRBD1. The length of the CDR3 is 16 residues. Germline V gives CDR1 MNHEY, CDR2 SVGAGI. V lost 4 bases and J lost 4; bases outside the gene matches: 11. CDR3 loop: CASSSMTTGERTEAFF. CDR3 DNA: TGTGCCAGCAGTTCAATGACGACAGGGGAACGCACTGAAGCTTTCTTT.

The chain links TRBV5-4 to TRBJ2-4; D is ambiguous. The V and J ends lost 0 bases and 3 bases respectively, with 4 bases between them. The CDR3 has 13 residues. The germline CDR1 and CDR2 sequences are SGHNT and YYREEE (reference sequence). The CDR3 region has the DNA TGTGCCAGCAGCTTGGCCAGCAAAAACATTCAGTACTTC. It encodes CASSLASKNIQYF.

The CDR3 coding sequence is TGCGCCAGCAGCCTATCCGGGACAGGCTACGAGCAGTACTTC. Its translation is CASSLSGTGYEQYF. The chain has TRBV10-2 and TRBJ2-7, with TRBD1 identical over 8 bases. V was clipped by 6 bases and J by 3 bases; unmatched bases: 7. The CDR3 runs to 14 residues. Germline CDR1 WSHSY, CDR2 SAAADI.

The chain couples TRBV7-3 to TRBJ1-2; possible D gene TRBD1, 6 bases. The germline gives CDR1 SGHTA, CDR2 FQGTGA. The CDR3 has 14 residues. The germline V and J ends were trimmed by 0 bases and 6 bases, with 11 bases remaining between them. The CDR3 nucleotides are TGTGCCAGCAGCTTAACGATGGCAGGGGATGGCTACACCTTC. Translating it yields CASSLTMAGDGYTF.

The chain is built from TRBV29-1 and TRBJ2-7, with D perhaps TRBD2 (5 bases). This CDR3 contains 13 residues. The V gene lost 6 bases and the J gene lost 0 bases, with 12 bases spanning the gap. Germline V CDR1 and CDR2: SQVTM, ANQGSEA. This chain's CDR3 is CSVRPGGSYEQYF. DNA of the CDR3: TGCAGCGTCCGCCCTGGAGGCTCCTACGAGCAGTACTTC.

DNA for the CDR3: TGTGCCAGCAGTGGCAACCAGGGGCGACCCACCGGGGAGCTGTTTTTT. Residues: CASSGNQGRPTGELFF. The V call is TRBV25-1, the J call TRBJ2-2; a possible D gene is TRBD1 (6 bases). The V and J ends lost 4 bases and 4 bases respectively, with 16 bases between them. The CDR3 extends over 16 amino acids. Per the germline V gene, CDR1 is MGHDK and CDR2 is SYGVNS.